This is a list of T cell receptor beta chains from one sample in a study of lymphopenia after photon versus proton radiotherapy. Generated by immunoSEQ multiplex PCR, the TCRdb table keeps only in-frame clones and is missing some. The table records tens of thousands of clones, around 90% of them present only once. The material was peripheral blood, obtained from a patient treated with photon-based radiotherapy. The source of these receptors is a woman in her seventies with pancreatic cancer. CDR3s include the opening cysteine and the closing phenylalanine or tryptophan. Each record gives: CDR3 protein, CDR3 DNA, J gene, D gene, V gene. A D gene is named only where the DNA matches it firmly.

CDR3: CASSVAGQGYNEQFF
DNA: TGTGCCAGCAGCGTAGCGGGACAGGGGTACAATGAGCAGTTCTTC
J: TRBJ2-1
D: TRBD1
V: TRBV9

CDR3: CAWSGAGARQPQHF
DNA: TGTGCCTGGAGCGGCGCAGGGGCTCGTCAGCCCCAGCATTTT
J: TRBJ1-5
D: NA
V: TRBV30

CDR3: CASSLDLDGSYEQYF
DNA: TGTGCCAGCAGCTTGGATTTGGACGGCTCCTACGAGCAGTACTTC
J: TRBJ2-7
D: NA
V: TRBV5-8

CDR3: CASSPGTSGFANTGELFF
DNA: TGTGCCAGCAGCCCCGGGACTAGCGGGTTCGCGAACACCGGGGAGCTGTTTTTT
J: TRBJ2-2
D: TRBD2
V: TRBV5-4

CDR3: CASSQEVGTEAFF
DNA: TGCGCCAGCAGCCAAGAGGTGGGGACTGAAGCTTTCTTT
J: TRBJ1-1
D: NA
V: TRBV4-3

CDR3: CASSGRTSGRALNQYF
DNA: TGTGCCAGTAGTGGGCGGACTAGCGGGAGGGCCCTGAATCAGTACTTC
J: TRBJ2-4
D: TRBD2
V: TRBV19

CDR3: CASSLETGGSYEQYF
DNA: TGCGCCAGCAGCTTGGAAACAGGGGGCTCCTACGAGCAGTACTTC
J: TRBJ2-7
D: TRBD1
V: TRBV5-1

CDR3: CASSLVGGNEQYF
DNA: TGTGCCAGCAGCTTAGTGGGGGGGAACGAGCAGTACTTC
J: TRBJ2-7
D: TRBD2
V: TRBV7-8

CDR3: CASSESSYNEQFF
DNA: TGTGCCAGCAGTGAAAGCTCCTACAATGAGCAGTTCTTC
J: TRBJ2-1
D: NA
V: TRBV6-4

CDR3: CASSGDSLSYEQYF
DNA: TGTGCCAGCAGCGGGGACAGCCTCTCCTACGAGCAGTACTTC
J: TRBJ2-7
D: TRBD1
V: TRBV7-2

CDR3: CASSEAILADAPGANVLTF
DNA: TGTGCCAGCAGTGAAGCAATACTAGCGGATGCTCCTGGGGCCAACGTCCTGACTTTC
J: TRBJ2-6
D: TRBD2
V: TRBV2